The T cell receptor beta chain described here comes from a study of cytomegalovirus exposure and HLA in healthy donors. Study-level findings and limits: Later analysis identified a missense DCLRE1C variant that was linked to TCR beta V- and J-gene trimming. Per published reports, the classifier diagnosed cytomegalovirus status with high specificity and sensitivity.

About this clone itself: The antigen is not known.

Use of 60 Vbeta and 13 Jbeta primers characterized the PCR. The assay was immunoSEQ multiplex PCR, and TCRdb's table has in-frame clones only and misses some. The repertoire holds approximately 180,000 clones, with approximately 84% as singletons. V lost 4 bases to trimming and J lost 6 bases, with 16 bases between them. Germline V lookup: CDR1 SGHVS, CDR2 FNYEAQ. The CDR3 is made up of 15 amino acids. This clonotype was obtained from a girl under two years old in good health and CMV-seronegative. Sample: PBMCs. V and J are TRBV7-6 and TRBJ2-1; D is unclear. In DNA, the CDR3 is TGTGCCAGCAGCTCTTCTCCCCCCTCCCCCAATGAGCAGTTCTTC. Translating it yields CASSSSPPSPNEQFF.